Listed here are 10 T cell receptor beta chains from one sample, sequenced in a study of T cells after yellow fever vaccination. TCRdb called the 5' RACE reads again in MiXCR, with one record for every CDR3 protein. The table has roughly 350,000 distinct CDR3 sequences, about 4% seen once. The starting material was PBMCs, obtained 5 days after the yellow fever booster vaccination. The receptors here all came from a man in his late teens or twenties who received the YFV17D yellow fever vaccine.

The CDR3 coding sequence is TGTGCCAGCAGCCTGGACGCGAACTCCTACGAGCAGTACGTC. It yields the protein CASSLDANSYEQYV. The chain joins TRBV7-9 to TRBJ2-7; D remains ambiguous. From germline, CDR1 is SEHNR and CDR2 FQNEAQ (reference sequence). V shed 5 bases and J shed 0 bases, with 11 bases lying between them. The CDR3 spans 14 residues.

This clonotype was detected ten times or more. The CDR3 sequence: CASSSPRLLNTGVDLGEQYF. The CDR3 coding sequence is TGTGCCAGCAGTTCACCCCGTCTGCTTAATACAGGGGTTGATCTCGGCGAGCAGTACTTC. The J gene is TRBJ2-7, the V gene TRBV6-6; 7 bases line up with TRBD1. The CDR3 spans 20 residues. Germline V gene lookup returns CDR1 MNHNY and CDR2 SVGAGI (reference sequence). Losses at the gene ends were 4 bases for V and 6 bases for J; bases not matched to a gene: 27.

This clonotype was recorded a few times. V and J are TRBV12-3 or TRBV12-4 and TRBJ1-2, with 7 bases identical to TRBD1. The CDR3 totals 15 residues. V lost 5 bases to trimming and J lost 8 bases; unmatched junction nucleotides: 14. CDR3 nucleotides: TGTGCCAGCAGTGCCGGACAGGATGGCGGTGGGGGCTACACCTTC. Its protein product is CASSAGQDGGGGYTF.

This clonotype was seen a handful of times. The V and J genes are TRBV5-1 and TRBJ2-3; tentatively, D is TRBD1 (6 bases). V was clipped by 3 bases and J by 2 bases, with 16 bases between them. CDR3 length: 16 residues. Germline CDR1 SGHRS, CDR2 YFSETQ. This chain's CDR3 is CASSSRQASYTDTQYF. CDR3 coding DNA: TGCGCCAGCAGCTCCCGACAGGCCTCCTACACAGATACGCAGTATTTT.

This clonotype was seen a few times. The gene calls are TRBV12-3 or TRBV12-4 and TRBJ1-5, with D perhaps TRBD1 (6 bases). V lost 7 bases and J 6 bases, leaving 19 bases between the germline ends. This CDR3 is 15 amino acids long. CDR3 sequence: CASKLGGRGGQPQHF. In DNA form, the CDR3 reads TGTGCCAGCAAACTTGGGGGTAGGGGGGGTCAGCCCCAGCATTTT.

This rearrangement joins TRBV5-1 to TRBJ2-3, with 12 positions matching TRBD2. This CDR3 has 15 amino acids. With 2 bases clipped from V and 6 bases from J, the junction kept 4 bases outside the gene matches. Looked up from germline, CDR1 is SGHRS and CDR2 is YFSETQ. CDR3: CASSFRTSGVDTQYF. DNA for the CDR3: TGCGCCAGCAGCTTTAGGACTAGCGGGGTGGATACGCAGTATTTT.

The sample holds many counts of this clonotype. The chain uses TRBV5-1 and TRBJ2-1, with 7 bases matching TRBD2. V lost 2 bases, J lost 5 bases, and 10 bases stayed unmatched. Germline V gene data show CDR1 as SGHRS and CDR2 as YFSETQ. CDR3 length equals 16 residues. In DNA form, the CDR3 reads TGCGCCAGCAGCTTAGGCGGGGGTTGGGCCAACAATGAGCAGTTCTTC. This translates into CASSLGGGWANNEQFF.

This clonotype appeared a few times. The chain links TRBV6-5 to TRBJ1-2, with D possibly being TRBD1 (6 bases). Between the trimmed V and J ends, which lost 6 bases and 4 bases, there was a span of 15 bases. The CDR3 sequence is 14 residues long. Germline values: CDR1 MNHEY, CDR2 SVGAGI. The CDR3 DNA is TGTGCCAGCAGCACCCGACAGGAGCTCTATGGCTACACCTTC. Translating gives CASSTRQELYGYTF.

This clonotype has ten or more counts. One end of the junction is discordant with germline, which a read error may explain. CDR3 DNA: TGTGCTAGCAGCTTAGATCAGGGGGCGAAGACCCAGTACTTC. It is translated as CASSLDQGAKTQYF. The chain carries TRBV7-7 and TRBJ2-5; 8 bases line up with TRBD1. Germline lookup yields CDR1 SSHAT and CDR2 FNYEAQ (reference sequence). The CDR3 runs to 14 residues.

The rearrangement joins TRBV20-1 to TRBJ1-2, with 10 bases fitting TRBD1. The CDR3 length is 14 residues. Germline V gene lookup returns CDR1 DFQATT and CDR2 SNEGSKA (reference sequence). With 3 bases clipped from V and 2 bases from J, the junction kept 3 bases outside the gene matches. CDR3: CSARRTGGNYGYTF. The CDR3 DNA sequence: TGCAGTGCTAGGAGGACAGGGGGGAACTATGGCTACACCTTC.